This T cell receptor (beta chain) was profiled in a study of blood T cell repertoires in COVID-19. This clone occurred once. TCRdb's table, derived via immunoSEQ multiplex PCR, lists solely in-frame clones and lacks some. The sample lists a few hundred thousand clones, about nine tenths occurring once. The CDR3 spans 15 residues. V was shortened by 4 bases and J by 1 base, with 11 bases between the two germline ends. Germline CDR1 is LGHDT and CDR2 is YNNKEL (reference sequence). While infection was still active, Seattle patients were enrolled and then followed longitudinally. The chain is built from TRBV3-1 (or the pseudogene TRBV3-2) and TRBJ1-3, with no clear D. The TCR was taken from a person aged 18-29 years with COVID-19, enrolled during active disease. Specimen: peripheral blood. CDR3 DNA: TGTGCCAGCAGCCCCGACTCGATTTCTGGAAACACCATATATTTT. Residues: CASSPDSISGNTIYF.